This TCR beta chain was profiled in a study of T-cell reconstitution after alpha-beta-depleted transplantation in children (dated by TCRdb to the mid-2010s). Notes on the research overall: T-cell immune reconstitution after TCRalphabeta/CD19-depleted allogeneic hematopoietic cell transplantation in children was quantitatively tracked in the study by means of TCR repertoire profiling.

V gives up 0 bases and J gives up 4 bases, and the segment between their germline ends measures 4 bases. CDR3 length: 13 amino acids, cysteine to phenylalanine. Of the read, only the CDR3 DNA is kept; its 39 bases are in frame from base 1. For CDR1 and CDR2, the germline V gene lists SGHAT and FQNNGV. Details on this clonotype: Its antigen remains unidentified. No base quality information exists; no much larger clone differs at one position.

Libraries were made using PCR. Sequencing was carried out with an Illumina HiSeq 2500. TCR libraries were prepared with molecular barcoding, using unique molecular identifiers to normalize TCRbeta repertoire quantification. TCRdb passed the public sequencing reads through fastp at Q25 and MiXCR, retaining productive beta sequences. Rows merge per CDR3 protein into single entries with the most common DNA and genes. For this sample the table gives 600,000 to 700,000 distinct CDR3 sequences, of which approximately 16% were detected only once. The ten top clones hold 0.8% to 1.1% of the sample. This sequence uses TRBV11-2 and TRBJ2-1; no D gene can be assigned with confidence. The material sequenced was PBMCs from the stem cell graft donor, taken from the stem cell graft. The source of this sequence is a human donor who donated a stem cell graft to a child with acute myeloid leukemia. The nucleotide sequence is TGTGCCAGCAGCTTAGAGCTTTACAATGAGCAGTTCTTC. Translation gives CASSLELYNEQFF.